These 5 T cell receptor beta chains were sequenced from one sample in a study of T cell responses to AZD1222 COVID-19 vaccine. Sequenced by immunoSEQ multiplex PCR; TCRdb stores in-frame clones only, minus some. The table lists around 160,000 clones, about 90% of them singletons. The sequencing used peripheral blood, collected 28 days after the second AZD1222 dose. These receptors originate from an adult who received the AZD1222 COVID-19 vaccine.

The rearrangement links TRBV3-1 (or the pseudogene TRBV3-2) to TRBJ1-2; no clear D gene. This CDR3 is 14 amino acids long. Germline assignment: CDR1 LGHDT and CDR2 YNNKEL (reference sequence). V gave up 1 base and J gave up 3 bases, with 9 bases separating them. This CDR3 reads CASSQGAGYYGYTF. CDR3 DNA sequence: TGTGCCAGCAGCCAAGGGGCAGGTTACTATGGCTACACCTTC.

The chain carries TRBV5-5 and TRBJ2-3; 7 nucleotides match TRBD1. This CDR3 is built from 17 residues. Germline-derived CDR1 and CDR2 are SGHKS and YYEKEE (reference sequence). Germline trimming cut 0 bases from V and 4 bases from J; bases unmatched to any gene: 11. The CDR3 loop reads CASSLGIRTGAADTQYF. The CDR3 DNA reads as TGTGCCAGCAGCTTGGGAATCAGGACAGGAGCAGCAGATACGCAGTATTTT.

This clone was counted a single time. The CDR3 DNA follows: TGTGCCAGCTCACCACGACAGGGCGGCACTGAAGCTTTCTTT. Translating gives CASSPRQGGTEAFF. The genes are TRBV18 and TRBJ1-1; 7 bases are shared with TRBD1. Unmatched junction bases numbered 3, after V lost 1 base and J lost 4 bases. The germline V gene has CDR1 KGHSH and CDR2 LQKENI. There are 14 residues in the CDR3.

The chain combines TRBV4-1 with TRBJ1-1; TRBD1 might be the D (6 bases). The V gene's germline CDR1 is MGHRA and CDR2 YSYEKL. There are 15 residues in the CDR3. V was shortened by 1 base and J by 2 bases, with 11 bases between the two germline ends. The CDR3 coding sequence is TGCGCCAGCAGCCAAGTTTGGGGGGGCAACACTGAAGCTTTCTTT. It specifies CASSQVWGGNTEAFF.

This chain uses TRBV27 with TRBJ1-5, with 9 bases lining up with TRBD1. V was pared by 8 bases and J by 3 bases, with 2 bases of the junction left unmatched. The CDR3 extends over 13 amino acids. Germline lookup yields CDR1 MNHEY and CDR2 SMNVEV (reference sequence). DNA for the CDR3: TGTGCCAGCCGGACAGGGGACAATCAGCCCCAGCATTTT. Translation: CASRTGDNQPQHF.